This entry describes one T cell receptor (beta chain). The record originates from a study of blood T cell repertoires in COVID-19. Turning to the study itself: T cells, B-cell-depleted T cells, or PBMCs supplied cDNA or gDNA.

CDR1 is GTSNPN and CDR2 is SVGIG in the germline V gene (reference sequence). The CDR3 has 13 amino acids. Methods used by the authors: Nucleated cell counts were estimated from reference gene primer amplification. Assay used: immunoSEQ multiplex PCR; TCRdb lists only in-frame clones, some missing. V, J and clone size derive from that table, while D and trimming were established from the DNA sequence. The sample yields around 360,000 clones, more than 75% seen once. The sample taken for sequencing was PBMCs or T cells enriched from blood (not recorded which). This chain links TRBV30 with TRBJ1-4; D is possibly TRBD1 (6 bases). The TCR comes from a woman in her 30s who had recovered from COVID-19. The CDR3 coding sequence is TGTGCGTCGGGCGGGGGCGCCGGTGAAAAACTGTTTTTT. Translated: CASGGGAGEKLFF.